This T cell receptor (beta chain) was retrieved from a study of molecular identifiers for immune sequencing clone quantification. This CDR3 spans 15 amino acids. Trimming took 4 bases from V and 5 from J; bases not matched to a gene: 10. Germline lookup yields CDR1 SNHLY and CDR2 FYNNEI. TCRdb used MiXCR to reprocess the PCR reads, holding one entry per CDR3 protein. The data show about 320,000 distinct CDR3 sequences, with about 22% seen just once and about 0.81% held by the top ten. General observations from the study: Spiked Jurkat TCR RNA equivalent to one cell reportedly surfaced among 900,000 to 1,000,000 naive cells.

A remark on this clonotype: Its antigen is as yet unknown.

V usage is TRBV2 and J usage is TRBJ2-7; 8 bases line up with TRBD1. Sequencing was done on a sample of naive CD8+ T cells from blood, with Jurkat cell RNA spiked in. The sample's subset: FACS-sorted CD8+CD4-CCR7+CD45RA+ naive T cells. The origin of this receptor is a human donor in good health. Some libraries in this study had Jurkat cell RNA spiked in. DNA for the CDR3: TGTGCCAGCAGTGGCCGGGACAGGCTGATCCACGAGCAGTACTTC. Its protein is CASSGRDRLIHEQYF.